This is a list of T cell receptor beta chains from one sample in a study of T cell repertoires in cytomegalovirus infection. Their target antigens are unknown. MiXCR was run by TCRdb on the reads, yielding one entry per CDR3 protein. The sample lists approximately 150,000 distinct CDR3 sequences, roughly 21% occurring once. The source material was CD8+ T cells from cultured PBMCs, sampled from culture after CMV antigen stimulation. These receptors were taken from a human donor in good health (CMV status not recorded). Some clones in this sample may be carry-over from other donors' samples. CDR3s include the opening cysteine and the closing phenylalanine or tryptophan. Fields, in order: clone size, J gene, D gene, V gene, CDR3 DNA, CDR3 protein. A D gene is named only where the DNA matches it firmly. Size is stated for part of the rows, as once, few or many counts, or as a class when the clone is expanded.

>NA|TRBJ1-6|NA|TRBV7-2
TGTGCCAGCGGATCGTTGTTAAGGGGGGATTCACCCCTCCACTTT
CASGSLLRGDSPLHF
>NA|TRBJ2-7|NA|TRBV27
TGTGCCAGCAGTTTATCGGGACGGAACGAGCAGTACTTC
CASSLSGRNEQYF
>NA|TRBJ2-7|NA|TRBV11-2
TGTGCCAGCAGCGAGACGGGGGGCCACGAGCAGTACTTC
CASSETGGHEQYF
>NA|TRBJ1-2|NA|TRBV7-6
TGTGCCAGCAGCCGGGGAGGGGGACTGTACGATGGCTACACCTTC
CASSRGGGLYDGYTF
>few|TRBJ1-2|NA|TRBV6-2/TRBV6-3
TGTGCCAGCATGGGTCCCAGAGGCTACACCTTC
CASMGPRGYTF
>NA|TRBJ2-1|TRBD2|TRBV7-3
TGTGCCAGCAGCCTTTTGACTAGCGGAGTCTACAATGAGCAGTTCTTC
CASSLLTSGVYNEQFF
>NA|TRBJ2-5|TRBD2|TRBV19
TGTGCCAGTAGTATTCAAGCGGGGGGTTTCTTAGAGACCCAGTACTTC
CASSIQAGGFLETQYF
>many|TRBJ2-7|NA|TRBV7-6
TGTGCCAGCAGCTTAGCCGGGAACTCCTACGAGCAGTACTTC
CASSLAGNSYEQYF
>NA|TRBJ2-5|TRBD2|TRBV7-9
TGTGCCATCGATGGGACTAGCGGGCCCTCGGACCAAGAGACCCAGTACTTC
CAIDGTSGPSDQETQYF
>few|TRBJ2-1|TRBD1|TRBV7-6
TGTGCCAGCAGCTCCCGATTGGGATTTAGGGGGCCCACGGACAATGAGCAGTTCTTC
CASSSRLGFRGPTDNEQFF
>NA|TRBJ2-3|NA|TRBV12-3/TRBV12-4
TGTGCCAGCAGTTTATGGAGCACAGATACGCAGTATTTT
CASSLWSTDTQYF
>NA|TRBJ1-2|TRBD1|TRBV14
TGTGCCAGCAGCCCGGACAGGAGGAAAGGCTACACCTTC
CASSPDRRKGYTF
>NA|TRBJ2-3|TRBD1|TRBV7-2
TGTGCCAGCAGCTCCCTCGGGGGACAGGGGACCTTCACAGATACGCAGTATTTT
CASSSLGGQGTFTDTQYF
>NA|TRBJ2-1|NA|TRBV4-1
TGCGCCAGCAGCCAAGAAACGTTTCAGCGGAGCCTCAATGAGCAGTTCTTC
CASSQETFQRSLNEQFF
>NA|TRBJ2-3|NA|TRBV7-3
TGTGCCAGCTTGAAGGGTCGGGCAGATACGCAGTATTTT
CASLKGRADTQYF
>NA|TRBJ2-2|NA|TRBV7-8
TGTGCCAGCAGCTTGTCCGGGGGGCTTTACACCGGGGAGCTGTTTTTT
CASSLSGGLYTGELFF
>few|TRBJ2-5|NA|TRBV7-8
TGTGCCAGCAGCTGGGGAGGTTTAGGTTTGGGGGAGACCCAGTACTTC
CASSWGGLGLGETQYF